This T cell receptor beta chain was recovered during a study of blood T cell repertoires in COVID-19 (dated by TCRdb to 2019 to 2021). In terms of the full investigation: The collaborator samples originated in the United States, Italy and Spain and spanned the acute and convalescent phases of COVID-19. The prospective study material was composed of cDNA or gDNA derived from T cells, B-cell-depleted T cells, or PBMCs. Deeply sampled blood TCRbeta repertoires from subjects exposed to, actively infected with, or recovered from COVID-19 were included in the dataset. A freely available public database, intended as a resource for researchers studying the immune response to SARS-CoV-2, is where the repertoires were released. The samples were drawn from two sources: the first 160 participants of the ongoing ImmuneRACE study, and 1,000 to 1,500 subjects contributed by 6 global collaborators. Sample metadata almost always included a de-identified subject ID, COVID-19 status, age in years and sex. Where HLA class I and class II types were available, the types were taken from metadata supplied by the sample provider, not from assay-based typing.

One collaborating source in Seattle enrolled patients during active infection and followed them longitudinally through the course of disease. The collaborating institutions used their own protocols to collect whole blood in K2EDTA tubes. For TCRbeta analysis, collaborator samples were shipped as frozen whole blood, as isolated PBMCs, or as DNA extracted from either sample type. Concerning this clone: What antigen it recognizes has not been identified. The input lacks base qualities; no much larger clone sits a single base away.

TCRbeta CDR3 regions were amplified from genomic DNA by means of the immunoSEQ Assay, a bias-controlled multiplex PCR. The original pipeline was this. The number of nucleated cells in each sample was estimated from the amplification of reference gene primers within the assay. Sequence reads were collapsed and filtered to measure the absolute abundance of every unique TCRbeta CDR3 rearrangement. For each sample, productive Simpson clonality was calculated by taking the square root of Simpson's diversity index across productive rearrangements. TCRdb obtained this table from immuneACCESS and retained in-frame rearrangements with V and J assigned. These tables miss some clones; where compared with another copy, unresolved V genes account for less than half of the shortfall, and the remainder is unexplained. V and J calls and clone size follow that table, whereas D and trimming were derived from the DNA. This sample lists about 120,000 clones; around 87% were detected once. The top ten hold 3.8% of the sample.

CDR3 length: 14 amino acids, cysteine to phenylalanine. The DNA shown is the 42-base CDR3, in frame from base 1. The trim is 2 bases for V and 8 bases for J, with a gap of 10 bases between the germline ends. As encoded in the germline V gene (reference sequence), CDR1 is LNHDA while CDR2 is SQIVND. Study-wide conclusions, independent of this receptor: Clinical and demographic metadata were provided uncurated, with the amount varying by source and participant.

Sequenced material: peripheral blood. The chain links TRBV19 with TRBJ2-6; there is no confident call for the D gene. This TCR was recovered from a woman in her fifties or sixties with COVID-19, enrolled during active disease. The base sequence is TGTGCCAGTAGTATAAGGAGATCCTCCAACGTCCTGACTTTC. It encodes CASSIRRSSNVLTF.